A selection of T cell receptor beta chains follows, all from one sample in a study of T-cell memory formation after mild COVID-19. TCRdb independently ran MiXCR on the 5' RACE reads; one entry per CDR3 protein. The sample records about 190,000 distinct CDR3 sequences, 20% to 25% being singletons. The specimen was PBMCs or a T cell subset sorted from them (not recorded which). Source of these receptors: an adult woman who had mild COVID-19 (a few samples of this study predate the infection). Cell type and time point are not known. CDR3s include the opening cysteine and the closing phenylalanine or tryptophan. A D gene is named only where the DNA matches it firmly. Clone size appears in some rows only: once, few, many, or a class for an expanded clone.

J gene	D gene	V gene	clone size	CDR3 protein	CDR3 DNA
TRBJ2-1	TRBD1	TRBV7-3	NA	CASSFGQGSYNEQFF	TGTGCCAGCAGCTTTGGACAGGGGTCCTACAATGAGCAGTTCTTC
TRBJ2-4	TRBD2	TRBV7-9	few	CASSLGLAGAKNIQYF	TGTGCCAGCAGCTTAGGGCTAGCGGGAGCCAAAAACATTCAGTACTTC
TRBJ2-7	NA	TRBV20-1	NA	CSARDGDSTYEQYF	TGCAGTGCTAGAGATGGAGACTCCACCTACGAGCAGTACTTC
TRBJ1-4	TRBD1	TRBV29-1	NA	CSGQVLNEKLFF	TGCAGTGGACAGGTGTTGAATGAAAAACTGTTTTTT
TRBJ2-1	NA	TRBV5-6	few	CASSLDIVGNEQFF	TGTGCCAGCAGCTTGGATATAGTAGGTAATGAGCAGTTCTTC
TRBJ2-7	TRBD1	TRBV5-5	medium-sized	CASSRTTGAEQYF	TGTGCCAGCAGCCGAACTACAGGGGCAGAGCAGTACTTC
TRBJ1-1	TRBD1	TRBV30	few	CAWSVPATGYTEAFF	TGTGCCTGGAGTGTACCGGCGACAGGGTACACTGAAGCTTTCTTT
TRBJ1-4	NA	TRBV7-8	NA	CASSSTASTAEKLFF	TGTGCCAGCAGCTCAACAGCTTCGACAGCGGAAAAACTGTTTTTT
TRBJ2-3	NA	TRBV6-1	few	CASNSLYDTDTQYF	TGTGCCAGCAACTCATTGTACGACACAGATACGCAGTATTTT
TRBJ2-3	NA	TRBV1	few	CTSPGGPATDTQYF	TGCACCAGCCCGGGGGGACCCGCCACAGATACGCAGTATTTT
TRBJ2-7	TRBD1	TRBV5-6	NA	CASSPGTVTYEQYF	TGTGCCAGCAGCCCGGGGACAGTTACCTACGAGCAGTACTTC
TRBJ1-4	NA	TRBV4-1	few	CASSPPQGGYEKLFF	TGCGCCAGCAGCCCTCCACAGGGAGGGTATGAAAAACTGTTTTTT
TRBJ2-7	NA	TRBV7-9	few	CASSEETSPNEQYF	TGTGCCAGCAGCGAAGAGACTAGTCCAAACGAGCAGTACTTC
TRBJ2-7	TRBD1	TRBV4-1	NA	CASSQGQGSEQYF	TGCGCCAGCAGCCAAGGACAGGGGTCCGAGCAGTACTTC
TRBJ2-5	NA	TRBV12-3/TRBV12-4	few	CASRFREETQYF	TGTGCCAGCAGGTTCCGCGAAGAGACCCAGTACTTC
TRBJ1-5	TRBD1	TRBV12-5	few	CASATRTGGPQHF	TGTGCTAGTGCTACCCGGACAGGTGGGCCCCAGCATTTT
TRBJ2-7	NA	TRBV12-3/TRBV12-4	few	CASSFSPTHHEQYF	TGTGCCAGCAGTTTCTCTCCGACCCACCACGAGCAGTACTTC